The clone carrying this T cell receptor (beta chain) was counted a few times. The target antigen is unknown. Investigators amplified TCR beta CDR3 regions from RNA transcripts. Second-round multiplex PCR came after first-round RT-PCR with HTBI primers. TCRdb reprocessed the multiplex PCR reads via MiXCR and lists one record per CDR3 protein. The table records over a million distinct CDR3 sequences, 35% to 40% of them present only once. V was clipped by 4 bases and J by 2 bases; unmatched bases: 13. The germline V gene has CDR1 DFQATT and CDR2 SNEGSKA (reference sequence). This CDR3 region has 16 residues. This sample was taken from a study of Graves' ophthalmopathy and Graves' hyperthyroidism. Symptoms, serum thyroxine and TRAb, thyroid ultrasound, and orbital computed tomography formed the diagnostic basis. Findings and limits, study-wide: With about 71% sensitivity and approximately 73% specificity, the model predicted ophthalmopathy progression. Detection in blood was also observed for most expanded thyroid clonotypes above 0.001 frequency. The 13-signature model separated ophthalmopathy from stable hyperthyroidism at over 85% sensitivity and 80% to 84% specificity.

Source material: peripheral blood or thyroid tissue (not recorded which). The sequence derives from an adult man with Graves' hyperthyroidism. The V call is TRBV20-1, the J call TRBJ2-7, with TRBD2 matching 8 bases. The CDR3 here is CSAKDPGGADPYEQYF. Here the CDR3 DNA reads TGCAGTGCTAAGGATCCCGGGGGGGCGGACCCCTACGAGCAGTACTTC.